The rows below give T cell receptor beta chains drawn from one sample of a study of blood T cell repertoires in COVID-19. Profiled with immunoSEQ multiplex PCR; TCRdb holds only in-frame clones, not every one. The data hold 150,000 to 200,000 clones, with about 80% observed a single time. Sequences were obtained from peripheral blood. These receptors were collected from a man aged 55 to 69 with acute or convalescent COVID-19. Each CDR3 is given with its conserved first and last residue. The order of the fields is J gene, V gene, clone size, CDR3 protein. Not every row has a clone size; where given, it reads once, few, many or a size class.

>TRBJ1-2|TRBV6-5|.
CASSSRRGYTF
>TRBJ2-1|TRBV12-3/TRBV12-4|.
CASKDKGYNEQFF
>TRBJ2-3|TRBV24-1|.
CATSDPPGLAGHTQYF
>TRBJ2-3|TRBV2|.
CASTRRLAGSTDTQYF
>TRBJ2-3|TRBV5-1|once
CASSLQESTDTQYF
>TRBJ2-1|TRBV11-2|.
CASSSNPGNEQFF
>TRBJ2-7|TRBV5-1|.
CASSLGRQANEQYF
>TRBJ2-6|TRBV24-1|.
CATQNSGANVLTF
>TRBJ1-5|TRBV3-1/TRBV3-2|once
CASSQATINQPQHF
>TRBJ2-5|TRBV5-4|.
CASSKTEETQYF
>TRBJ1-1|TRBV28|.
CASSLVQNTEAFF
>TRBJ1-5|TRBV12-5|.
CASGFSDSNQPQHF
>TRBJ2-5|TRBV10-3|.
CAISPDTEETQYF
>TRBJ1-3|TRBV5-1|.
CASSQFGQGGDTIYF
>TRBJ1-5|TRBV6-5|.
CASRSPPRDQPQHF
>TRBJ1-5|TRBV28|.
CASTPGGINQPQHF
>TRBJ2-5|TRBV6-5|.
CASNVFGGAETQYF
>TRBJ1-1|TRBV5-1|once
CASSWGQGKNTEAFF
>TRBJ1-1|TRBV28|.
CASSRLILRTNTTKNTEAFF
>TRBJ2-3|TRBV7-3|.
CASSYQGASSDTQYF
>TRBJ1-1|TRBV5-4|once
CASSLGTGVTEAFF
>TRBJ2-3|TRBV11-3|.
CASSLTGSTDTQYF
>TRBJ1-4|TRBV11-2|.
CASSLGQGAEKLFF
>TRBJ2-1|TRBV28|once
CASRGIQETSGREQFF
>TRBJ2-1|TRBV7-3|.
CASSLMTGNNEQFF
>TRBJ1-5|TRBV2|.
CASRPRDRGLWSNQPQHF
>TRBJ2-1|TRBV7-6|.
CASSPHGLASSYNEQFF
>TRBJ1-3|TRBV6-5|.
CASSWDLTGGNTIYF
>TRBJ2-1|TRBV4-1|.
CASSQFPAGGQNEQFF
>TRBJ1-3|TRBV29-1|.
CSVVPGQDIGNTIYF
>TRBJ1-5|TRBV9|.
CASSVDYLGGQPQHF
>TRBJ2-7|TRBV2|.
CASSRDRGFSYEQYF
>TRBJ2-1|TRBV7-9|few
CASSWNWDYNSYNEQFF
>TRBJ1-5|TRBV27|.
CASSQGRQRGNQPQHF
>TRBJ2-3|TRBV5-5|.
CASNVAGTDTQYF
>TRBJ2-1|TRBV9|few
CASSVGLAGGTRGNHEQFF
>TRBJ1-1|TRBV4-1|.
CASSQDATAHTEAFF
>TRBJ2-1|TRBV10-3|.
CAISEPPGLARGSHNEQFF
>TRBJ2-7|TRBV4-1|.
CASSQDQGNYEQYF
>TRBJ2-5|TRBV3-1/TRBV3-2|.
CASSHRDQETQYF
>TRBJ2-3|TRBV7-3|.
CASSPVYSTDTQYF
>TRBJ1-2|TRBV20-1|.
CSAENNYGYTF
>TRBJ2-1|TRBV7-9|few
CASSFPSGTYNEQFF
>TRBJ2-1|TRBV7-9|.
CASSPLLVVIANEQFF
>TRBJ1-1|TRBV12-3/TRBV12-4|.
CASSSGAVGFF
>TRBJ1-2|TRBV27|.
CASSRTGGVYGYTF
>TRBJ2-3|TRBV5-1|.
CASSPGLAGGRTDTQYF
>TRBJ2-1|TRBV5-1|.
CASSWSGAGGSSYNEQFF
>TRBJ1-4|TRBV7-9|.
CASSADRGRLTNEKLFF